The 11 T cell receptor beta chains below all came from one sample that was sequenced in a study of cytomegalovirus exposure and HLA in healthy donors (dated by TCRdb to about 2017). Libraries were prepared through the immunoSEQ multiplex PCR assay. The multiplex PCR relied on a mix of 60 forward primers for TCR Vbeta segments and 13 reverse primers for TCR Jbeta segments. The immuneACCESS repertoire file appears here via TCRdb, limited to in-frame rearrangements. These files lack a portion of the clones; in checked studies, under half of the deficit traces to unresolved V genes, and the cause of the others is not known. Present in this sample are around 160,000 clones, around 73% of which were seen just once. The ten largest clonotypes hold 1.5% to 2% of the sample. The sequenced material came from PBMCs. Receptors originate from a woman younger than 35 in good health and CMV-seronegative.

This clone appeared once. The chain's CDR3 is CASMDSYYNEQFF. Here the CDR3 DNA reads TGTGCCAGTATGGACTCGTACTACAATGAGCAGTTCTTC. J is TRBJ2-1 and V is TRBV19, with D maybe TRBD2 (5 bases). The CDR3 sequence is 13 residues long. In germline, CDR1 is LNHDA, CDR2 SQIVND (reference sequence). V was cut by 7 bases and J by 3 bases, with 10 bases left in between.

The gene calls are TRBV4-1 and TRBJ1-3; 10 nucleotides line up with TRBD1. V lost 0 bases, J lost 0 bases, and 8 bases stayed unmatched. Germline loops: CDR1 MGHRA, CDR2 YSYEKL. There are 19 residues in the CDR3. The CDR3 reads CASSQEPGQGISSGNTIYF. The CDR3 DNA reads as TGCGCCAGCAGCCAAGAACCGGGACAGGGGATATCCTCTGGAAACACCATATATTTT.

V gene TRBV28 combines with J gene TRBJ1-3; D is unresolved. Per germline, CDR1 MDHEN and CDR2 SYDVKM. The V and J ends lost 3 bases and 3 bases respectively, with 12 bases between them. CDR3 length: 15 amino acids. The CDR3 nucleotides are TGTGCCAGCAGTTTTCTGCGACTAAGTGGAAACACCATATATTTT. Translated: CASSFLRLSGNTIYF.

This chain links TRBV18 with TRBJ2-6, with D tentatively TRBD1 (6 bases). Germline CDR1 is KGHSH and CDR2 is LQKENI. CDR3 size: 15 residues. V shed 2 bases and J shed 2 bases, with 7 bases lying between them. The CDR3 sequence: CASSPGQTGANVLTF. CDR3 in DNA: TGTGCCAGCTCACCAGGACAGACTGGGGCCAACGTCCTGACTTTC.

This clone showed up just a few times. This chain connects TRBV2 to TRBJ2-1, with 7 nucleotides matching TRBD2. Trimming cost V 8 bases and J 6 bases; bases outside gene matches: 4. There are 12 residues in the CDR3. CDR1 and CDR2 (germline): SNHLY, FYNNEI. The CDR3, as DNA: TGTGCCAGCGAGAGGGAGGGCAATGAGCAGTTCTTC. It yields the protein CASEREGNEQFF.

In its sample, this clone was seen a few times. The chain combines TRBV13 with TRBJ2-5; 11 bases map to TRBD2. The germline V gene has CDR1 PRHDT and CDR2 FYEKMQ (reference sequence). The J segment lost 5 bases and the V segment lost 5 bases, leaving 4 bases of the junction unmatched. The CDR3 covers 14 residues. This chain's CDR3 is CASSTRTSGETQYF. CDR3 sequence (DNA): TGTGCCAGCAGCACCCGGACTAGCGGGGAGACCCAGTACTTC. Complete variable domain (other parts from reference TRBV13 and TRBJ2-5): AAGVIQSPRHLIKEKRETATLKCYPIPRHDTVYWYQQGPGQDPQFLISFYEKMQSDKGSIPDRFSAQQFSDYHSELNMSSLELGDSALYFCASSTRTSGETQYFGPGTRLLVL.

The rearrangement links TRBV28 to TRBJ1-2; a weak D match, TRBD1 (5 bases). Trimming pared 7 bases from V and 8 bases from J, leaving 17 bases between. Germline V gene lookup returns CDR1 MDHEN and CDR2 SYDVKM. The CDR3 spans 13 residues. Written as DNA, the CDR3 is TGTGCCAGCACCTCCGGGGGGGGTTGGGGCTACACCTTC. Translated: CASTSGGGWGYTF.

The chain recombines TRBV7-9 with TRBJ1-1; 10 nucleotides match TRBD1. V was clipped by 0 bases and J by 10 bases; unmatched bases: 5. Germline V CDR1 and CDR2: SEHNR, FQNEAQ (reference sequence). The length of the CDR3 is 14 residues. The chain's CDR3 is CASSLAGTGVAAFF. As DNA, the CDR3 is TGTGCCAGCAGCTTAGCAGGGACAGGGGTTGCAGCTTTCTTT. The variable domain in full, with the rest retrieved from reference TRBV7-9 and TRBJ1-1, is DTGVSQNPRHKITKRGQNVTFRCDPISEHNRLYWYRQTLGQGPEFLTYFQNEAQLEKSRLLSDRFSAERPKGSFSTLEIQRTEQGDSAMYLCASSLAGTGVAAFFGQGTRLTVV.

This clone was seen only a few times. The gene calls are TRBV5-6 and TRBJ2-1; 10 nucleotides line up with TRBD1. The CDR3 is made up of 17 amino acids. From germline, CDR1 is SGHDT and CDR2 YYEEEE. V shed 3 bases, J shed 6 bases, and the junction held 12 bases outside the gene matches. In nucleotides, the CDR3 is TGTGCCAGCAGCTCGGTTAGGACAGGGGGAGTAGGCAATGAGCAGTTCTTC. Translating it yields CASSSVRTGGVGNEQFF.

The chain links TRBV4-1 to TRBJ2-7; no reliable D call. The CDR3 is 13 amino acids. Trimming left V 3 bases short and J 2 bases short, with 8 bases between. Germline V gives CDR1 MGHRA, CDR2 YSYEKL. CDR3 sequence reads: CASSHERAYEQYF. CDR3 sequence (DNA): TGCGCCAGCAGCCACGAGAGAGCCTACGAGCAGTACTTC.

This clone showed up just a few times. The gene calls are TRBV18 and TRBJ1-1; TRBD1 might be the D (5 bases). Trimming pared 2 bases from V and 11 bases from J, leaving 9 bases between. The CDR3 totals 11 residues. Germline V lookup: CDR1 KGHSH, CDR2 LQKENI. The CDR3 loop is CASSPGGMAFF. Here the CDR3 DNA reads TGTGCCAGCTCACCAGGGGGGATGGCTTTCTTT.